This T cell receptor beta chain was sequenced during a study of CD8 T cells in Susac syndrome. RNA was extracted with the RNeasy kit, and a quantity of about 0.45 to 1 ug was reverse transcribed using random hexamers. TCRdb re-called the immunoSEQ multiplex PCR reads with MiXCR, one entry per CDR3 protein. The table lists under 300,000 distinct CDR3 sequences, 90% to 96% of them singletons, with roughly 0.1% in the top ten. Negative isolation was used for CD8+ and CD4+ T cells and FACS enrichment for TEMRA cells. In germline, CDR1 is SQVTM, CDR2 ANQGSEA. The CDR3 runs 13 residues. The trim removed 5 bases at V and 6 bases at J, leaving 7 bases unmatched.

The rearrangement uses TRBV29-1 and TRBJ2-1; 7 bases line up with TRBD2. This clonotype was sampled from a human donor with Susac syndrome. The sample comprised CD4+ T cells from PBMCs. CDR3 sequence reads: CSVWTRRSNEQFF. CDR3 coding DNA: TGCAGCGTTTGGACTAGGAGGAGCAATGAGCAGTTCTTC.